There are a few counts of the clone carrying this TCR beta chain. The antigen is unknown. The sample originates from a study of T-cell reconstitution after alpha-beta-depleted transplantation in children. Points from the study as a whole: After one year, T-cell counts and TCRbeta diversity mostly came from new T cells. For some patients, TCRbeta diversity was high at day 60 because of recipient T cells and thymic progenitors that survived.

The ends lost 5 bases at V and 2 bases at J; junction bases unmatched: 6. The CDR3 covers 16 residues. The germline V gene has CDR1 SGHAT and CDR2 FQDESV (reference sequence). Unique molecular identifiers were incorporated when the TCRbeta library was constructed. Via MiXCR, TCRdb re-called the PCR reads, giving one row per CDR3 protein. The sample records a few hundred thousand distinct CDR3 sequences, roughly a tenth being singletons. The chain couples TRBV11-1 to TRBJ2-5, with 12 nucleotides matching TRBD2. This specimen was PBMCs, taken before TCRalphabeta/CD19-depleted stem cell transplant. The receptor comes from a boy under two years old with acute myeloid leukemia, due to receive a stem cell transplant. The CDR3 loop reads CASSIRLAGVQETQYF. The CDR3 DNA is TGTGCCAGCAGCATCCGACTAGCGGGGGTTCAAGAGACCCAGTACTTC.